One sample yielded the 8 T cell receptor beta chains listed below, sequenced in a study of CD8+ T cells in alopecia areata. Treatment given: oral pan-JAK inhibitor, 5-10 mg twice daily. RNA was extracted and reverse transcribed into cDNA as the sequencing template. TCRdb keeps only in-frame clones here, not all; method: immunoSEQ multiplex PCR. The profile shows about 42,000 clones, 65% of them singletons. The specimen was CD8+ T cells sorted from blood, collected at week 4, from a patient treated with tofacitinib. Every receptor here comes from a human donor with alopecia areata.

This clone turned up a few times. The rearrangement joins TRBV29-1 to TRBJ2-5, with a possible D match to TRBD2 (6 bases). This CDR3 is built from 14 residues. V dropped 3 bases and J dropped 7 bases, with 18 bases sitting between them. Germline V gives CDR1 SQVTM, CDR2 ANQGSEA. The CDR3 reads CSVDGTSSMGTQYF. In nucleotides, the CDR3 is TGCAGCGTTGACGGGACTTCCTCCATGGGGACCCAGTACTTC.

The genes are TRBV29-1 and TRBJ1-2; unclear D gene. Germline lookup yields CDR1 SQVTM and CDR2 ANQGSEA. The CDR3 is made up of 12 amino acids. V was pared by 4 bases and J by 4 bases, with 10 bases between. CDR3 amino acids: CSVVAGPYGYTF. The CDR3 nucleotides read TGCAGCGTTGTCGCCGGACCCTATGGCTACACCTTC.

The V gene is TRBV11-2, the J gene TRBJ1-4, with D uncertain. Germline-derived CDR1 and CDR2 are SGHAT and FQNNGV. V gave up 0 bases and J gave up 8 bases, with 4 bases separating them. CDR3 length: 12 residues. This chain's CDR3 is CASSLDPEKLFF. The CDR3 coding sequence is TGTGCCAGCAGCTTAGATCCGGAAAAACTGTTTTTT.

The rearrangement uses TRBV29-1 and TRBJ2-7; the D is unclear. The germline V and J ends were trimmed by 0 bases and 6 bases, with 6 bases remaining between them. CDR3 size: 11 residues. Germline values: CDR1 SQVTM, CDR2 ANQGSEA. CDR3 residues: CSVEDLLEQYF. The CDR3 bases are TGCAGCGTTGAAGATTTACTCGAGCAGTACTTC.

The V and J genes are TRBV4-1 and TRBJ2-7; 8 bases line up with TRBD2. The CDR3 has 15 residues. The junction had 5 bases not matched to a gene; V was cut back by 3 bases and J by 1 base. Germline V CDR1 and CDR2: MGHRA, YSYEKL. The DNA of the CDR3 is TGCGCCAGCAGCCACCCAAGCGGGGGATCCTACGAGCAGTACTTC. It codes for CASSHPSGGSYEQYF.

The chain has TRBV30 and TRBJ1-1; D remains ambiguous. The CDR3 totals 12 residues. Trimming stripped 4 bases from V and 0 bases from J, with 6 bases between. Germline assignment: CDR1 GTSNPN and CDR2 SVGIG (reference sequence). CDR3 nucleotides: TGTGCCTGGATTCGGGTGAACACTGAAGCTTTCTTT. It specifies CAWIRVNTEAFF.

The V and J genes are TRBV14 and TRBJ1-1; a possible D gene is TRBD1 (5 bases). V lost 1 base and J lost 1, with 13 bases in between. The CDR3 has 16 amino acids. The germline V gene encodes CDR1 SGHDN and CDR2 FVKESK. The CDR3 here is CASSQGSGPPNTEAFF. The CDR3 DNA reads as TGTGCCAGCAGCCAAGGATCGGGACCACCGAACACTGAAGCTTTCTTT.

This clone has only a few counts. The sample has other DNA sequences that encode this CDR3 too. The gene calls are TRBV29-1 and TRBJ2-7; D perhaps matches TRBD1 (5 bases). The CDR3 runs to 12 residues. From germline, CDR1 is SQVTM and CDR2 ANQGSEA. The V end lost 6 bases, the J end lost 1 base, and 10 bases lay between the germline ends. The CDR3 nucleotides are TGCAGCGTCGAGACAGATTCCTACGAGCAGTACTTC. Its protein product is CSVETDSYEQYF.